The 27 T cell receptor beta chains presented below share a single source sample, sequenced in a study of cytotoxic CD8 clonotypes in ibrutinib-treated CLL. Method: immunoSEQ multiplex PCR; TCRdb's copy keeps in-frame clones and lacks some. The sample yields 150,000 to 200,000 clones, about 88% seen once. Sequences were derived from PBMCs, sampled at disease progression, from a patient treated with ibrutinib. The receptors derive from a human donor with chronic lymphocytic leukemia.

The chain recombines TRBV5-4 with TRBJ2-7, with D possibly TRBD1 on 6 matching bases. CDR3 length: 15 amino acids. Germline values: CDR1 SGHNT, CDR2 YYREEE (reference sequence). The germline V and J ends were trimmed by 0 bases and 4 bases, with 14 bases remaining between them. In DNA, the CDR3 is TGTGCCAGCAGCTTGGGGCAGGGGCAGCTGTACGAGCAGTACTTC. Translated, it gives CASSLGQGQLYEQYF.

This rearrangement joins TRBV30 to TRBJ1-2, with D maybe TRBD1 (6 bases). V was shortened by 2 bases and J by 7 bases, with 11 bases between the two germline ends. CDR1 GTSNPN and CDR2 SVGIG come from the germline V gene (reference sequence). The CDR3 consists of 12 residues. CDR3 sequence: CAWSWGGGGYTF. For the CDR3, the DNA is TGTGCCTGGAGTTGGGGGGGCGGTGGCTACACCTTC.

This chain uses TRBV4-3 with TRBJ2-5; 8 nucleotides agree with TRBD1. Germline V CDR1 and CDR2: LGHNA, YSLEER. This CDR3 is built from 16 residues. The V and J ends lost 1 base and 4 bases, in that order; junction bases with no gene match: 8. The CDR3 DNA reads as TGCGCCAGCAGCCAAGGGGGCAGGGGGCGTGGAGAGACCCAGTACTTC. This translates into CASSQGGRGRGETQYF.

The chain employs TRBV2 and TRBJ2-1; weak D call: TRBD2 (5 bases). The length of the CDR3 is 14 residues. V shed 2 bases and J shed 5 bases, with 10 bases lying between them. Germline loops: CDR1 SNHLY, CDR2 FYNNEI. The CDR3 reads CASSERGRNNEQFF. The DNA for the CDR3 is TGTGCCAGCAGTGAACGGGGTAGGAACAATGAGCAGTTCTTC.

The rearrangement uses TRBV10-3 and TRBJ1-2; weak D call: TRBD1 (5 bases). Trimming removed 4 bases at V and 0 bases at J, with 12 bases between. The CDR3 is 15 residues long. Germline V CDR1 and CDR2: ENHRY, SYGVKD. CDR3 loop: CAISADGAANYGYTF. In nucleotides, the CDR3 is TGTGCCATCAGTGCGGATGGGGCGGCTAACTATGGCTACACCTTC.

This clone was recorded a few times. DNA for the CDR3: TGTGCCAGTAGCAGTTATGCGGGGGCCCAGAACTACACCTTC. Encoded protein: CASSSYAGAQNYTF. This sequence joins TRBV19 and TRBJ1-2, with D tentatively TRBD1 (6 bases). The germline V gene has CDR1 LNHDA and CDR2 SQIVND (reference sequence). V lost 6 bases and J 10 bases, leaving 21 bases between the germline ends. The CDR3 is 14 amino acids.

The chain has TRBV28 and TRBJ2-4; D possibly corresponds to TRBD2 (6 bases). This CDR3 region has 17 residues. Germline V CDR1 and CDR2: MDHEN, SYDVKM. The germline V and J ends were trimmed by 4 bases and 4 bases, with 20 bases remaining between them. CDR3 sequence (DNA): TGTGCCAGCAGTTCCTCTGGTTGGGGCGCGGGGAAAAACATTCAGTACTTC. This translates into CASSSSGWGAGKNIQYF.

V is TRBV28 and J is TRBJ2-1; 9 nucleotides agree with TRBD2. Losses at the gene ends were 1 base for V and 0 bases for J; bases not matched to a gene: 4. This CDR3 contains 17 residues. CDR1 and CDR2 (germline): MDHEN, SYDVKM. The CDR3 region is CASSLYSLAGSYNEQFF. CDR3 DNA sequence: TGTGCCAGCAGTTTATATTCACTAGCGGGCTCCTACAATGAGCAGTTCTTC.

V and J are TRBV7-9 and TRBJ2-2, with D maybe TRBD1 (5 bases). This CDR3 is built from 15 residues. V dropped 11 bases and J dropped 4 bases, with 20 bases sitting between them. Per the germline V gene, CDR1 is SEHNR and CDR2 is FQNEAQ (reference sequence). The CDR3 region is CAVNPRRQITGELFF. CDR3 nucleotides: TGTGCCGTAAACCCAAGACGACAGATCACCGGGGAGCTGTTTTTT.

This chain links TRBV6-1 with TRBJ1-5; 8 positions match TRBD1. Germline-derived CDR1 and CDR2 are MNHNS and SASEGT. Losses at the gene ends were 2 bases for V and 2 bases for J; bases not matched to a gene: 8. The CDR3 has 17 amino acids. The DNA for the CDR3 is TGTGCCAGCAGTGAATGGGCAGGGGGCATCGGCAATCAGCCCCAGCATTTT. It yields the protein CASSEWAGGIGNQPQHF.

This clone was seen once. This rearrangement joins TRBV18 to TRBJ1-2, with 10 bases that match TRBD1. The CDR3 totals 15 residues. J was trimmed by 6 bases and V by 6 bases; bases with no gene match: 10. Germline V gives CDR1 KGHSH, CDR2 LQKENI. The CDR3 reads CASSPGQGGRNGYTF. CDR3 sequence (DNA): TGTGCCAGCTCCCCTGGACAGGGGGGTAGGAATGGCTACACCTTC.

The chain is built from TRBV19 and TRBJ2-1, with TRBD2 identical over 7 bases. CDR1 is LNHDA and CDR2 is SQIVND in the germline V gene (reference sequence). The CDR3 totals 15 residues. V lost 6 bases and J lost 2; bases outside the gene matches: 7. The CDR3 reads CASSISGLAYNEQFF. As DNA, the CDR3 is TGTGCCAGTAGCATTAGCGGGCTTGCCTACAATGAGCAGTTCTTC.

The chain joins TRBV5-1 to TRBJ2-5; unclear D gene. Germline lookup yields CDR1 SGHRS and CDR2 YFSETQ. V lost 0 bases to trimming and J lost 2 bases, with 5 bases between them. The CDR3 runs 13 residues. The CDR3 is CASSLGPQETQYF. The CDR3 nucleotides are TGCGCCAGCAGCTTGGGACCTCAAGAGACCCAGTACTTC.

This clone showed up just once. This sequence joins TRBV29-1 and TRBJ2-7, with 13 bases fitting TRBD2. Trimming removed 1 base from V and 3 bases from J; junction bases left unmatched: 6. The CDR3 runs to 16 residues. The germline CDR1 and CDR2 sequences are SQVTM and ANQGSEA. CDR3: CSVEGGLAGEFYEQYF. The CDR3 DNA is TGCAGCGTTGAAGGCGGACTAGCGGGAGAGTTCTACGAGCAGTACTTC.

This chain links TRBV6-5 with TRBJ2-1; maybe TRBD1 (5 bases). This CDR3 contains 15 residues. Trimming took off 5 bases at V and 3 bases at J, with 14 bases between the two ends. Germline CDR1 MNHEY, CDR2 SVGAGI. CDR3 protein: CASSRDSPVYNEQFF. CDR3 in DNA: TGTGCCAGCAGTAGAGACAGCCCCGTCTACAATGAGCAGTTCTTC.

The V gene is TRBV7-2, the J gene TRBJ1-4; D remains ambiguous. This CDR3 contains 14 residues. V was shortened by 5 bases and J by 8 bases, with 15 bases between the two germline ends. CDR1 and CDR2 (germline): SGHTA, FQGNSA. This chain's CDR3 is CASSPQRGLEKLFF. CDR3 nucleotides: TGTGCCAGCAGCCCGCAGCGGGGTTTGGAAAAACTGTTTTTT.

The J gene is TRBJ2-7, the V gene TRBV9; D possibly corresponds to TRBD1 (5 bases). V was clipped by 6 bases and J by 3 bases, with 19 bases between them. The germline V gene has CDR1 SGDLS and CDR2 YYNGEE. The CDR3 is made up of 15 amino acids. Here the CDR3 DNA reads TGTGCCAGCACCCGATCCCTGGGGCTCGGCTACGAGCAGTACTTC. It yields the protein CASTRSLGLGYEQYF.

This chain links TRBV11-3 with TRBJ1-1; D might be TRBD1 (5 bases). The CDR3 spans 18 residues. CDR1 SGHNT and CDR2 YENEEA come from the germline V gene. The V gene lost 6 bases and the J gene lost 2 bases, with 25 bases spanning the gap. CDR3 region: CASSGVGAGLIGNTEAFF. In nucleotides, the CDR3 is TGTGCCAGCAGTGGAGTAGGGGCAGGGCTGATCGGTAACACTGAAGCTTTCTTT.

The rearrangement uses TRBV6-1 and TRBJ1-4; a possible D gene is TRBD1 (6 bases). There are 17 residues in the CDR3. Trimming shortened V by 3 bases and J by 8 bases, and 22 bases separated the two germline ends. Germline-derived CDR1 and CDR2 are MNHNS and SASEGT. The chain's CDR3 is CASSEGGFVGVGEKLFF. The CDR3 DNA follows: TGTGCCAGCAGTGAGGGGGGCTTTGTGGGCGTGGGCGAAAAACTGTTTTTT.

The rearrangement joins TRBV9 to TRBJ1-1; possible D gene TRBD1, 6 bases. Trimming removed 6 bases from V and 5 bases from J, with 20 bases in between. The CDR3 contains 15 residues. Germline assignment: CDR1 SGDLS and CDR2 YYNGEE. CDR3 in DNA: TGTGCCAGCAACAGAGAAGGGACATCCATTACTGAAGCTTTCTTT. Amino acids: CASNREGTSITEAFF. Supplemented by reference TRBV9 and TRBJ1-1, the full variable domain reads DSGVTQTPKHLITATGQRVTLRCSPRSGDLSVYWYQQSLDQGLQFLIQYYNGEERAKGNILERFSAQQFPDLHSELNLSSLELGDSALYFCASNREGTSITEAFFGQGTRLTVV.

The V call is TRBV4-2, the J call TRBJ1-4; TRBD1 is a possible D gene (5 bases). Germline values: CDR1 LGHNA, CDR2 YNFKEQ. The V end was cut by 1 base, the J end by 6 bases, with 9 bases between. There are 14 residues in the CDR3. The CDR3 sequence is CASSQAGGDEKLFF. CDR3 in DNA: TGTGCCAGCAGCCAAGCGGGGGGGGATGAAAAACTGTTTTTT.

V gene TRBV19 combines with J gene TRBJ1-2; tentatively, D is TRBD1 (6 bases). The CDR3 runs 12 residues. The germline V gene has CDR1 LNHDA and CDR2 SQIVND (reference sequence). V shed 8 bases and J shed 1 base, with 8 bases lying between them. CDR3 sequence (DNA): TGTGCCAGTCACAGGGATAACTATGGCTACACCTTC. This translates into CASHRDNYGYTF.

The V gene is TRBV5-5, the J gene TRBJ2-7, with a weak D call TRBD1 (6 bases). The CDR3 sequence is 14 residues long. Per germline, CDR1 SGHKS and CDR2 YYEKEE (reference sequence). The V end was cut by 0 bases, the J end by 5 bases, with 12 bases between. The CDR3 loop is CASSLEGVGHEQYF. The CDR3 DNA follows: TGTGCCAGCAGCTTGGAGGGGGTGGGCCACGAGCAGTACTTC.

This chain connects TRBV6-6 to TRBJ1-2; 11 bases are a match to TRBD1. Germline V gives CDR1 MNHNY, CDR2 SVGAGI (reference sequence). The CDR3 length is 14 residues. After removal of 6 bases from V and 7 bases from J, the junction contained 7 bases not matched to a gene. The CDR3 DNA is TGTGCCAGCAGCCGGGACAGGGGGACCTTTGGCTACACCTTC. Its protein is CASSRDRGTFGYTF.

The V and J genes are TRBV11-3 and TRBJ2-5, with D possibly TRBD2 on 6 matching bases. The CDR3 covers 16 residues. The ends were cut back, 1 base at V and 3 bases at J, with 15 bases in the middle. Germline V gene sequence: CDR1 SGHNT, CDR2 YENEEA. The CDR3 DNA is TGTGCCAGCAGCTTAGGTCGGGTGGGGGGTGAAGAGACCCAGTACTTC. It codes for CASSLGRVGGEETQYF.

This chain connects TRBV30 to TRBJ2-6; no reliable D call. There are 13 residues in the CDR3. The V end lost 8 bases, the J end lost 0 bases, and 8 bases lay between the germline ends. Per germline, CDR1 GTSNPN and CDR2 SVGIG (reference sequence). This CDR3 is CAGSFSGANVLTF. The CDR3 bases are TGTGCCGGGTCGTTCTCTGGGGCCAACGTCCTGACTTTC.

The genes are TRBV6-6 and TRBJ2-7, with TRBD1 matching 9 bases. The V and J ends lost 5 bases and 6 bases, in that order; junction bases with no gene match: 11. The V gene's germline CDR1 is MNHNY and CDR2 SVGAGI (reference sequence). This CDR3 comprises 15 residues. This CDR3 is CASSSADRGEGEQYF. CDR3 nucleotide sequence: TGTGCCAGCAGTAGCGCGGACAGGGGCGAAGGCGAGCAGTACTTC.